The source of this T cell receptor beta chain is a study of T cells in women clearing cervical HPV infection. A remark on this clone: The read falls 3 residues short of the CDR3 end, and the missing part is taken from the germline J gene.

V was pared by 0 bases and J by 0 bases, with 10 bases of the junction left unmatched. The CDR3 extends over 19 amino acids. The germline CDR1 and CDR2 sequences are LGHNT and FRNRAP. The table came from immunoSEQ multiplex PCR; TCRdb's copy has only in-frame clones and leaves some out. The sample yields 25,000 to 30,000 clones, of which the top ten take up roughly 4%. This receptor was identified in a woman aged 18-70 years with a cervical HPV16 infection that either progressed to CIN3+ or cleared (not recorded which). The V gene is TRBV12-5, the J gene TRBJ1-3, with 8 bases lining up with TRBD1. Sequencing used blood buffy coat. The CDR3: CASGLVLVLDRASGNTIYF. CDR3 DNA (partial): TGTGCTAGTGGTTTGGTACTCGTGCTGGACAGGGCCTCTGGAAACACC. The full variable domain, with the rest looked up from reference TRBV12-5 and TRBJ1-3, is DARVTQTPRHKVTEMGQEVTMRCQPILGHNTVFWYRQTMMQGLELLAYFRNRAPLDDSGMPKDRFSAEMPDATLATLKIQPSEPRDSAVYFCASGLVLVLDRASGNTIYFGEGSWLTVV.